This T cell receptor beta chain is from a study of T cell repertoires in cytomegalovirus infection. In the study overall: Use of recently identified HLA-C-restricted and well-studied HLA-B-restricted CMV epitopes was part of the study. Public TCR beta signatures marked donors with CMV infection and the matching HLA.

This clonotype was found once. Its antigen is unidentified. One entry per CDR3 protein results from TCRdb running MiXCR on the reads. The table lists 35,000 or so distinct CDR3 sequences, around half of them singletons, with 80% to 95% in the top ten. Germline V lookup: CDR1 ENHRY, CDR2 SYGVKD. CDR3 length equals 14 residues. V gave up 4 bases and J gave up 0 bases, with 7 bases separating them. Overall study results and limits: Adding up the frequency of public TCR beta families identified people who carried CMV plus the relevant HLA. The ex vivo response was dominated by HLA-C-restricted CMV-specific TCR beta clonotypes.

The gene calls are TRBV10-3 and TRBJ2-1, with D tentatively TRBD2 (5 bases). This TCR came from a human donor in good health (CMV status not recorded). Some clones in this sample may be carry-over from other donors' samples. Sequencing was performed on CD8+ T cells from cultured PBMCs, taken from culture after CMV antigen stimulation. The CDR3 sequence: CAISGTSSYNEQFF. The DNA of the CDR3 is TGTGCCATCAGTGGGACTTCCTCCTACAATGAGCAGTTCTTC.